The 15 T cell receptor beta chains in this list originate from one sample, sequenced in a study of blood T cell repertoires in COVID-19 (dated by TCRdb to about 2020). The library was built by means of the immunoSEQ multiplex PCR assay. Sourced from immuneACCESS, this table was stored by TCRdb with only in-frame sequences that have V and J called. A share of the clones is absent; for the studies checked, an unresolved V gene accounts for under half, and the remainder has no known explanation. In all, the sample holds roughly 200,000 clones, and roughly 84% of those were seen once. The top ten constitute under 4% of the sample. Sequenced sample: PBMCs or T cells enriched from blood (not recorded which). These receptors were obtained from a woman aged 25 to 45 who had been exposed to COVID-19.

V is TRBV29-1 and J is TRBJ2-7; 7 bases are a match to TRBD1. Trimming cost V 4 bases and J 3 bases; bases outside gene matches: 9. The CDR3 length is 14 residues. Germline V gives CDR1 SQVTM, CDR2 ANQGSEA. The CDR3: CSVGTDRPFYEQYF. CDR3 DNA: TGCAGCGTTGGGACGGACAGGCCCTTCTACGAGCAGTACTTC.

The chain joins TRBV5-1 to TRBJ2-7; 7 bases are a match to TRBD1. Germline trimming cut 3 bases from V and 5 bases from J; bases unmatched to any gene: 5. The CDR3 consists of 13 residues. In germline, CDR1 is SGHRS, CDR2 YFSETQ. CDR3 in DNA: TGCGCCAGCAGCTCACAGGGGTGGGACGAGCAGTACTTC. Its translation: CASSSQGWDEQYF.

This clone was detected only once. This chain's CDR3 is CASRGDEKLFF. In nucleotides, the CDR3 is TGCGCCAGCCGGGGGGATGAAAAACTGTTTTTT. V and J are TRBV5-1 and TRBJ1-4, with D perhaps TRBD1 (5 bases). Trimming removed 7 bases from V and 6 bases from J, with 7 bases in between. Germline assignment: CDR1 SGHRS and CDR2 YFSETQ. The CDR3 has 11 residues.

This clone was recorded only once. This chain joins TRBV6-5 and TRBJ1-1; D gene unclear. CDR1 is MNHEY and CDR2 is SVGAGI in the germline V gene. V was clipped by 8 bases and J by 5 bases, with 15 bases between them. The CDR3 is 13 amino acids. CDR3 loop: CASSRRGRTEAFF. CDR3 sequence (DNA): TGTGCCAGCTCCCGGCGAGGTCGGACTGAAGCTTTCTTT.

The CDR3 coding sequence is TGTGCCAGCAGCCAGAGACTTACAGGGACCATCGGTGAAGCTTTCTTT. Protein sequence: CASSQRLTGTIGEAFF. The V and J genes are TRBV7-2 and TRBJ1-1; D perhaps matches TRBD1 (6 bases). Germline V gene lookup returns CDR1 SGHTA and CDR2 FQGNSA. This CDR3 has 16 amino acids. Trimming took off 5 bases at V and 7 bases at J, with 23 bases between the two ends. Looking up the rest from reference TRBV7-2 and TRBJ1-1 gives the full variable domain: GAGVSQSPSNKVTEKGKDVELRCDPISGHTALYWYRQSLGQGLEFLIYFQGNSAPDKSGLPSDRFSAERTGGSVSTLTIQRTQQEDSAVYLCASSQRLTGTIGEAFFGQGTRLTVV.

The sample holds one count of this clone. The rearrangement uses TRBV30 and TRBJ1-2; 9 nucleotides align to TRBD1. The germline gives CDR1 GTSNPN, CDR2 SVGIG (reference sequence). V was clipped by 2 bases and J by 8 bases; unmatched bases: 6. The CDR3 has 13 amino acids. In nucleotides, the CDR3 is TGTGCCTGGAGTTTCACAGGGGGCCGGGGCTACACCTTC. It codes for CAWSFTGGRGYTF.

J is TRBJ2-1 and V is TRBV5-5, with D uncertain. The CDR3 sequence is 12 residues long. The germline V gene has CDR1 SGHKS and CDR2 YYEKEE (reference sequence). The ends were cut back, 1 base at V and 5 bases at J, with 4 bases in the middle. CDR3 sequence (DNA): TGTGCCAGCAGCTTGACAGACAATGAGCAGTTCTTC. Translating gives CASSLTDNEQFF.

The gene calls are TRBV6-5 and TRBJ1-2, with D uncertain. The CDR3 runs to 14 residues. V lost 4 bases, J lost 4 bases, and 13 bases lay in between. Germline V lookup: CDR1 MNHEY, CDR2 SVGAGI. In nucleotides, the CDR3 is TGTGCCAGCAGTTCCCGGGGAGGTGGCTATGGCTACACCTTC. Translating gives CASSSRGGGYGYTF.

This chain joins TRBV4-3 and TRBJ2-7, with 10 bases lining up with TRBD2. J was trimmed by 2 bases and V by 3 bases; bases with no gene match: 4. The germline CDR1 and CDR2 sequences are LGHNA and YSLEER. CDR3 length equals 15 residues. The CDR3 DNA is TGCGCCAGCAGCCACACTAGCGGGGACCCCTACGAGCAGTACTTC. Translation gives CASSHTSGDPYEQYF.

The sample holds a few counts of this clone. This chain joins TRBV6-2 or TRBV6-3 and TRBJ2-7; TRBD2 matches at 8 bases. The CDR3 has 14 amino acids. Germline assignment: CDR1 MNHEY and CDR2 SVGEGT. The V and J ends lost 4 bases and 0 bases, in that order; junction bases with no gene match: 2. The CDR3 nucleotides are TGTGCCAGCAGTTTCGGGGGGGACTCCTACGAGCAGTACTTC. Translation gives CASSFGGDSYEQYF.

The V gene is TRBV19, the J gene TRBJ1-6; 8 bases match TRBD1. Germline values: CDR1 LNHDA, CDR2 SQIVND (reference sequence). The CDR3 is 15 residues long. After removal of 3 bases from V and 10 bases from J, the junction contained 8 bases not matched to a gene. The CDR3, as DNA: TGTGCCAGTAGTATCCCAGACGACAGGGGCTCACCCCTCCACTTT. Translation: CASSIPDDRGSPLHF.

The rearrangement uses TRBV7-9 and TRBJ1-4, with 11 bases matching TRBD1. The V gene's germline CDR1 is SEHNR and CDR2 FQNEAQ (reference sequence). The J segment lost 9 bases and the V segment lost 3 bases, leaving 3 bases of the junction unmatched. CDR3 length: 14 amino acids. CDR3 sequence reads: CASSLGTGGQKLFF. CDR3 sequence (DNA): TGTGCCAGCAGCTTGGGGACAGGGGGGCAAAAACTGTTTTTT.

The genes are TRBV15 and TRBJ1-2, with D possibly matching TRBD1 (5 bases). CDR1 LNHNV and CDR2 YYDKDF come from the germline V gene (reference sequence). CDR3 length equals 14 residues. Trimming left V 3 bases short and J 6 bases short, with 14 bases between. The CDR3 bases are TGTGCCACCAGCAGCAGACAGACGGGGGATGGCTACACCTTC. It translates to CATSSRQTGDGYTF.

This clone was recorded once. The genes are TRBV19 and TRBJ1-5; the D is unclear. Germline assignment: CDR1 LNHDA and CDR2 SQIVND (reference sequence). V lost 4 bases, J lost 7 bases, and 5 bases lay in between. This CDR3 is 11 amino acids long. CDR3 nucleotides: TGTGCCAGTAGTAGACACCAGCCCCAGCATTTT. Its protein product is CASSRHQPQHF. The full variable domain, with the rest looked up from reference TRBV19 and TRBJ1-5, is DGGITQSPKYLFRKEGQNVTLSCEQNLNHDAMYWYRQDPGQGLRLIYYSQIVNDFQKGDIAEGYSVSREKKESFPLTVTSAQKNPTAFYLCASSRHQPQHFGDGTRLSIL.

The chain employs TRBV5-1 and TRBJ1-4, with D possibly matching TRBD1 (5 bases). Germline loops: CDR1 SGHRS, CDR2 YFSETQ. Between the trimmed V and J ends, which lost 2 bases and 0 bases, there was a span of 8 bases. The length of the CDR3 is 15 residues. Here the CDR3 DNA reads TGCGCCAGCAGCTTTTCGACAGCAACTAATGAAAAACTGTTTTTT. It is translated as CASSFSTATNEKLFF.